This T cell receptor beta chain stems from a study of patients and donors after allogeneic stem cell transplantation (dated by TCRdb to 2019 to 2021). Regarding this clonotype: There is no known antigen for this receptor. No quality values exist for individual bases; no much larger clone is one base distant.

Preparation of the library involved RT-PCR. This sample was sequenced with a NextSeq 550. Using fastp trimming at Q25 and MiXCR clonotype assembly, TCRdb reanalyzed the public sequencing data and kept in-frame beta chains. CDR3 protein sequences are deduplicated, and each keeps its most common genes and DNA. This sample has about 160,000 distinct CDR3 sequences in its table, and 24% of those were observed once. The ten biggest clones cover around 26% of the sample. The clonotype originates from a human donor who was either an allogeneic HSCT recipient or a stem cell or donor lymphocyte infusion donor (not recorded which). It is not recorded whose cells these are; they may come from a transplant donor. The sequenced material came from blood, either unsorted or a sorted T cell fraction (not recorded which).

The DNA sequence reads TGCGCCAGCAGCTTGGAGGGAACGTCTGGAAACACCATATATTTT. It translates as CASSLEGTSGNTIYF. The chain is encoded by TRBV5-1 joined to TRBJ1-3; no confident D gene assignment can be made. The germline V gene provides CDR1 SGHRS and CDR2 YFSETQ. Reading from cysteine to phenylalanine, the CDR3 counts 15 amino acids. Only CDR3 DNA is held: 45 bases, read in frame from base 1. Relative to germline, V is 0 bases shorter and J is 1 base shorter, with 8 bases between their ends.